The clone carrying this TCR beta chain was seen many times. Its target is unknown. The data were taken from a study of early T cells in non-severe SARS-CoV-2 infection. About the research overall: Sequencing used unsorted whole-blood bulk RNA, so chains lack pairing. General study points: The matching step, a VDJdb search, favored anti-spike CD8 responses and missed private and CD4 specificities.

Unique molecular identifiers tagged individual cDNA molecules. In TCRdb, the 5' RACE reads were re-called with MiXCR into one record per CDR3 protein. The data show 50,000 to 75,000 distinct CDR3 sequences, approximately 6.1% seen once. Sequencing was performed on whole blood, taken at baseline. This receptor was taken from an adult who was a healthcare worker with PCR-confirmed SARS-CoV-2 infection or an uninfected control (not recorded which).

The CDR3 loop is CASTETGQETQYF. For the CDR3, the DNA is TGTGCCAGCACCGAAACCGGGCAAGAGACCCAGTACTTC. The chain carries TRBV28 and TRBJ2-5; D unresolved. The CDR3 totals 13 residues. Germline-derived CDR1 and CDR2 are MDHEN and SYDVKM. The germline V and J ends were trimmed by 7 bases and 2 bases, with 11 bases remaining between them.